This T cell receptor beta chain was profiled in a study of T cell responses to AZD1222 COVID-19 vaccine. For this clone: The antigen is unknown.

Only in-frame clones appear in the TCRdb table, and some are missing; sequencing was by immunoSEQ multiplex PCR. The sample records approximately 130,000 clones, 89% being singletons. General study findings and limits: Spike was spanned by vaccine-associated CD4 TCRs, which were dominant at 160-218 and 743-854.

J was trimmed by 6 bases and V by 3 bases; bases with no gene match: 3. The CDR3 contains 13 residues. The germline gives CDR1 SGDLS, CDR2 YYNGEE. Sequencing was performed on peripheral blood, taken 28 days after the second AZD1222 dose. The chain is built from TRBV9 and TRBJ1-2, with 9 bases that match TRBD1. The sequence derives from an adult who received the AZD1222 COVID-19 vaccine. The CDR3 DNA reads TGTGCCAGCAGCGCCACAGGGGGCAATGGCTACACCTTC. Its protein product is CASSATGGNGYTF. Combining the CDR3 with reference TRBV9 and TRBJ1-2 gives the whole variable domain DSGVTQTPKHLITATGQRVTLRCSPRSGDLSVYWYQQSLDQGLQFLIQYYNGEERAKGNILERFSAQQFPDLHSELNLSSLELGDSALYFCASSATGGNGYTFGSGTRLTVV.